This T cell receptor beta chain was documented in a study of shared clonotypes between healthy human individuals. Overall study: CD4 naive and memory got three plates each, CD8 naive two, CD8 memory one. Study conclusions and caveats: The sole specimen, blood, was sampled, and tissue repertoires likely differ.

Turning to this clone: What it binds is unknown.

The CDR3 is 16 amino acids. Germline CDR1 and CDR2: SGHNT and YENEEA. Trimming pared 3 bases from V and 3 bases from J, leaving 18 bases between. The deep-level immunoSEQ assay was used. Clones were read by immunoSEQ multiplex PCR, and TCRdb kept only the in-frame ones, dropping some. The sample includes 2.3 million or so clones, approximately 93% of them seen just once. Sequenced sample: naive CD4+ T cells from PBMCs. The sample's subset: CD45RA+ positively selected. This TCR derives from a man between 18 and 29 years old in good health. Some clones in this sample may be carry-over from other donors' samples. The V gene is TRBV11-3, the J gene TRBJ2-7; D may be TRBD1 or TRBD2 (5 bases each). This CDR3 is CASSFPVGTTHYEQYF. The CDR3 region has the DNA TGTGCCAGCAGCTTCCCCGTAGGGACCACTCACTACGAGCAGTACTTC.